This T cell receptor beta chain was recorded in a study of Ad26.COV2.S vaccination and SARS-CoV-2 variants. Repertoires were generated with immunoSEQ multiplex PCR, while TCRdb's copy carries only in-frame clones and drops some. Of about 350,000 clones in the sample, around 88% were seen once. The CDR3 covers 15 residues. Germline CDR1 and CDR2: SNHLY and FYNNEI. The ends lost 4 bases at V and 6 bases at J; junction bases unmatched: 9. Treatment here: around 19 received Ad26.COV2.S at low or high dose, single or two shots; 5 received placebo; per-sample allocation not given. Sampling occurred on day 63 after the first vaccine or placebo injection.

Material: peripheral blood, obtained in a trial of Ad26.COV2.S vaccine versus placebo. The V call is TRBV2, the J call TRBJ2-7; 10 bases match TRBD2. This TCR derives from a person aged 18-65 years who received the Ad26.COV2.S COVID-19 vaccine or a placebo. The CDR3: CASSVWSSGSGEQYF. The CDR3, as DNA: TGTGCCAGCAGTGTGTGGTCTAGCGGGAGTGGCGAGCAGTACTTC.